These 27 T cell receptor beta chains were all obtained from the same sample, sequenced in a study of shared clonotypes between healthy human individuals. TCRdb keeps only in-frame clones here, not all; method: immunoSEQ multiplex PCR. The sample has over a million clones; approximately 98.5% are singletons. Material: naive CD4+ T cells sorted from blood. Subset here: CD45RA+ positively selected. These receptors all stem from a man aged 30-40 years in good health.

The V call is TRBV29-1, the J call TRBJ2-2; 10 bases match TRBD2. CDR1 SQVTM and CDR2 ANQGSEA come from the germline V gene. The V and J ends lost 6 bases and 6 bases, in that order; junction bases with no gene match: 7. The CDR3 is 14 residues long. CDR3 in amino acids: CSVKLAGLAGELFF. The CDR3 DNA follows: TGCAGCGTCAAACTAGCGGGACTTGCCGGGGAGCTGTTTTTT.

J is TRBJ1-5 and V is TRBV7-9, with D unclear. The length of the CDR3 is 16 residues. Germline V gives CDR1 SEHNR, CDR2 FQNEAQ (reference sequence). V was cut by 6 bases and J by 0 bases, with 15 bases left in between. The CDR3 bases are TGTGCCAGCAGTTCCCCAAACACAGATAGCAATCAGCCCCAGCATTTT. It is translated as CASSSPNTDSNQPQHF.

The rearrangement joins TRBV2 to TRBJ1-2; 9 nucleotides align to TRBD1. CDR1 SNHLY and CDR2 FYNNEI come from the germline V gene. The CDR3 covers 14 residues. V shed 5 bases, J shed 4 bases, and the junction held 5 bases outside the gene matches. CDR3 in amino acids: CASSSTGGIYGYTF. CDR3 nucleotides: TGTGCCAGCAGTTCCACAGGGGGCATCTATGGCTACACCTTC. The whole variable domain, remainder taken from reference TRBV2 and TRBJ1-2, is EPEVTQTPSHQVTQMGQEVILRCVPISNHLYFYWYRQILGQKVEFLVSFYNNEISEKSEIFDDQFSVERPDGSNFTLKIRSTKLEDSAMYFCASSSTGGIYGYTFGSGTRLTVV.

This rearrangement joins TRBV11-2 to TRBJ2-2, with D possibly being TRBD2 (6 bases). Trimming removed 6 bases from V and 4 bases from J, with 15 bases in between. This CDR3 region has 15 residues. CDR1 and CDR2 (germline): SGHAT, FQNNGV. The CDR3 bases are TGTGCCAGCAGATGGGACTTCAGGGCCACCGGGGAGCTGTTTTTT. Its protein product is CASRWDFRATGELFF.

The chain uses TRBV5-6 and TRBJ2-7; TRBD2 agrees at 12 bases. Losses at the gene ends were 0 bases for V and 5 bases for J; bases not matched to a gene: 3. This CDR3 region has 15 residues. Germline V gene sequence: CDR1 SGHDT, CDR2 YYEEEE. The CDR3 here is CASSLEGLAGNEQYF. The CDR3 region has the DNA TGTGCCAGCAGCTTGGAAGGACTAGCGGGAAACGAGCAGTACTTC.

The V call is TRBV5-1, the J call TRBJ2-2, with D possibly matching TRBD1 (6 bases). The CDR3 length is 16 residues. Trimming took off 0 bases at V and 2 bases at J, with 11 bases between the two ends. Per the germline V gene, CDR1 is SGHRS and CDR2 is YFSETQ. DNA for the CDR3: TGCGCCAGCAGCTTGGGTCAGGGGAGAAACACCGGGGAGCTGTTTTTT. Its protein product is CASSLGQGRNTGELFF.

The CDR3 DNA reads as TGTGCCAGCGGGCGATTGAGCCCAGCCGCCCAGCATTTT. As protein: CASGRLSPAAQHF. The J gene is TRBJ1-5, the V gene TRBV28; no clear D gene. The CDR3 loop spans 13 amino acids. CDR1 and CDR2 from the germline V gene are MDHEN and SYDVKM. V was clipped by 8 bases and J by 11 bases, with 19 bases between them.

V and J are TRBV10-3 and TRBJ1-1, with D unclear. V shed 11 bases and J shed 0 bases, with 19 bases lying between them. The CDR3 length is 15 residues. CDR1 is ENHRY and CDR2 is SYGVKD in the germline V gene. CDR3 bases: TGTGCCGGGCAGCCGTCCCCGGGTTTGAACACTGAAGCTTTCTTT. Amino acid sequence: CAGQPSPGLNTEAFF.

The rearrangement uses TRBV9 and TRBJ2-3; D possibly corresponds to TRBD1 (5 bases). The CDR3 covers 15 residues. Per the germline V gene, CDR1 is SGDLS and CDR2 is YYNGEE. Deletions cut 4 bases from V and 5 bases from J, with 17 bases between. The CDR3 sequence: CASSPLAQGKDTQYF. The CDR3 region has the DNA TGTGCCAGCAGCCCCCTTGCTCAGGGAAAAGATACGCAGTATTTT.

Notes on this clone: Other DNA variants within this sample encode the same CDR3. The chain employs TRBV28 and TRBJ1-5; tentatively, D is TRBD1 (6 bases). From germline, CDR1 is MDHEN and CDR2 SYDVKM. The CDR3 extends over 15 amino acids. Trimming pared 3 bases from V and 0 bases from J, leaving 9 bases between. The CDR3 DNA follows: TGTGCCAGCAGTTTGGGGGGGCTTAGCAATCAGCCCCAGCATTTT. This encodes CASSLGGLSNQPQHF.

The V gene is TRBV29-1, the J gene TRBJ1-1, with D possibly being TRBD1 (5 bases). CDR1 is SQVTM, CDR2 ANQGSEA, per germline. The CDR3 is 13 residues long. With 4 bases removed from V and 5 bases from J, the gap between germline ends came to 14 bases. CDR3 nucleotides: TGCAGCGTTGCCCCAGGGCGATCGACTGAAGCTTTCTTT. This sequence encodes CSVAPGRSTEAFF.

As to this clone: Other DNA sequences from this sample encode an identical CDR3 as well. The J gene is TRBJ2-4, the V gene TRBV5-1, with unresolved D. The V and J ends lost 0 bases and 1 base respectively, with 5 bases between them. The CDR3 has 14 amino acids. Germline assignment: CDR1 SGHRS and CDR2 YFSETQ. The CDR3 DNA reads as TGCGCCAGCAGCTTGGAAGGGGCCAAAAACATTCAGTACTTC. It encodes CASSLEGAKNIQYF.

V is TRBV5-1 and J is TRBJ2-2; 8 nucleotides align to TRBD1. V lost 9 bases to trimming and J lost 8 bases; unmatched junction nucleotides: 12. The CDR3 is made up of 14 amino acids. Germline-derived CDR1 and CDR2 are SGHRS and YFSETQ. This CDR3 reads CATRGQGASGELFF. The CDR3 bases are TGCGCCACCAGGGGGCAGGGGGCGTCTGGGGAGCTGTTTTTT.

The rearrangement joins TRBV2 to TRBJ1-4; 9 positions match TRBD1. Germline V CDR1 and CDR2: SNHLY, FYNNEI. Trimming cost V 6 bases and J 7 bases; bases outside gene matches: 6. CDR3 length: 14 residues. CDR3 region: CASRMTGGGEKLFF. CDR3 bases: TGTGCCAGCAGGATGACAGGGGGAGGTGAAAAACTGTTTTTT.

The chain has TRBV11-2 and TRBJ1-5; D is ambiguous. The germline CDR1 and CDR2 sequences are SGHAT and FQNNGV. The germline V and J ends were trimmed by 2 bases and 6 bases, with 11 bases remaining between them. The CDR3 contains 14 residues. CDR3 bases: TGTGCCAGCAGCTTATCCGGGTTGAGTCAGCCCCAGCATTTT. Its translation: CASSLSGLSQPQHF.

This clone was seen only once. The genes are TRBV7-9 and TRBJ2-3; D is unclear. This CDR3 is 18 amino acids long. Germline V lookup: CDR1 SEHNR, CDR2 FQNEAQ (reference sequence). Trimming stripped 1 base from V and 0 bases from J, with 17 bases between. The CDR3 reads CASSLGRSTFGSTDTQYF. DNA of the CDR3: TGTGCCAGCAGCTTAGGGCGTTCTACTTTCGGAAGCACAGATACGCAGTATTTT.

This clone came up once. This chain links TRBV2 with TRBJ1-1; 7 positions agree with TRBD1. The germline V gene has CDR1 SNHLY and CDR2 FYNNEI. V was clipped by 6 bases and J by 6 bases; unmatched bases: 7. This CDR3 has 13 residues. Here the CDR3 DNA reads TGTGCCAGCAGCGAGACAGGGTTCGCTGAAGCTTTCTTT. Protein product: CASSETGFAEAFF.

The V call is TRBV6-6, the J call TRBJ2-3; the D gene is possibly TRBD1 (5 bases). Germline lookup yields CDR1 MNHNY and CDR2 SVGAGI (reference sequence). The ends were cut back, 2 bases at V and 4 bases at J, with 10 bases in the middle. This CDR3 comprises 14 residues. The DNA for the CDR3 is TGTGCCAGCAGTTACCGACAGTCCCCAGATACGCAGTATTTT. Protein: CASSYRQSPDTQYF.

This chain connects TRBV2 to TRBJ1-5; no reliable D call. V was pared by 6 bases and J by 4 bases, with 10 bases between. From germline, CDR1 is SNHLY and CDR2 FYNNEI. The CDR3 length is 13 residues. The CDR3 DNA is TGTGCCAGCAGATACGGTGGGAATCAGCCCCAGCATTTT. Encoded protein: CASRYGGNQPQHF.

The rearrangement uses TRBV18 and TRBJ2-5, with 14 bases that match TRBD2. Germline V lookup: CDR1 KGHSH, CDR2 LQKENI. The CDR3 is made up of 16 amino acids. V shed 4 bases, J shed 5 bases, and the junction held 6 bases outside the gene matches. The CDR3 bases are TGTGCCAGCTCACTGGGACTAGCGGGAGCCGGGGAGACCCAGTACTTC. Translation: CASSLGLAGAGETQYF. The entire variable domain, with the rest obtained from reference TRBV18 and TRBJ2-5, is as follows: NAGVMQNPRHLVRRRGQEARLRCSPMKGHSHVYWYRQLPEEGLKFMVYLQKENIIDESGMPKERFSAEFPKEGPSILRIQQVVRGDSAAYFCASSLGLAGAGETQYFGPGTRLLVL.

This chain links TRBV23-1 with TRBJ2-2; perhaps D is TRBD1 or TRBD2 (5 bases each). TRBV23-1 is placed among ORFs of uncertain function. The CDR3 has 15 amino acids. V lost 8 bases and J 4 bases, leaving 17 bases between the germline ends. The CDR3 loop is CASGPGSEGTGELFF. CDR3 DNA sequence: TGCGCCAGCGGACCAGGGAGTGAGGGCACCGGGGAGCTGTTTTTT.

The chain combines TRBV5-1 with TRBJ2-7; 7 bases align to TRBD1. CDR3 length: 14 amino acids. In germline, CDR1 is SGHRS, CDR2 YFSETQ. V lost 3 bases, J lost 4 bases, and 7 bases stayed unmatched. The CDR3 spells CASSSGQPTYEQYF. In DNA form, the CDR3 reads TGCGCCAGCAGCTCGGGACAGCCAACATACGAGCAGTACTTC. Full variable domain (outside the CDR3, taken from reference TRBV5-1 and TRBJ2-7): KAGVTQTPRYLIKTRGQQVTLSCSPISGHRSVSWYQQTPGQGLQFLFEYFSETQRNKGNFPGRFSGRQFSNSRSEMNVSTLELGDSALYLCASSSGQPTYEQYFGPGTRLTVT.

This chain connects TRBV6-5 to TRBJ1-1, with no clear D. CDR1 and CDR2 (germline): MNHEY, SVGAGI. The CDR3 consists of 14 residues. With 6 bases removed from V and 7 bases from J, the gap between germline ends came to 18 bases. The CDR3 sequence: CASSYEGFRGEAFF. The CDR3 bases are TGTGCCAGCAGCTATGAGGGTTTTCGGGGTGAAGCTTTCTTT.

This chain links TRBV7-8 with TRBJ1-5; D is unresolved. Looked up from germline, CDR1 is SGHVS and CDR2 is FQNEAQ. The CDR3 extends over 14 amino acids. Trimming stripped 5 bases from V and 3 bases from J, with 11 bases between. This CDR3 is CASSPGRTNQPQHF. CDR3 bases: TGTGCCAGCAGCCCTGGGAGGACCAATCAGCCCCAGCATTTT.

The V and J genes are TRBV13 and TRBJ2-3; D possibly corresponds to TRBD2 (5 bases). With 5 bases removed from V and 3 bases from J, the gap between germline ends came to 18 bases. This CDR3 spans 16 amino acids. Germline V gene sequence: CDR1 PRHDT, CDR2 FYEKMQ (reference sequence). The CDR3 loop reads CASSPSVQTGTDTQYF. In DNA form, the CDR3 reads TGTGCCAGCAGCCCCTCCGTACAAACGGGGACAGATACGCAGTATTTT.

The chain carries TRBV30 and TRBJ2-7; D is perhaps TRBD1 (5 bases). The V gene lost 1 base and the J gene lost 2 bases, with 18 bases spanning the gap. The CDR3 contains 16 residues. CDR1 GTSNPN and CDR2 SVGIG come from the germline V gene (reference sequence). The CDR3 here is CAWSALPQGSPYEQYF. The CDR3 DNA is TGTGCCTGGAGTGCGCTACCCCAGGGCTCCCCCTACGAGCAGTACTTC. Full variable domain (rest looked up from reference TRBV30 and TRBJ2-7): SQTIHQWPATLVQPVGSPLSLECTVEGTSNPNLYWYRQAAGRGLQLLFYSVGIGQISSEVPQNLSASRPQDRQFILSSKKLLLSDSGFYLCAWSALPQGSPYEQYFGPGTRLTVT.

The chain employs TRBV28 and TRBJ2-7; TRBD2 matches 7 bases. Per germline, CDR1 MDHEN and CDR2 SYDVKM. The CDR3 runs 14 residues. V shed 5 bases, J shed 6 bases, and the junction held 10 bases outside the gene matches. In DNA, the CDR3 is TGTGCCAGCAGTGGGCCGGGACTACCAGCCGAGCAGTACTTC. It specifies CASSGPGLPAEQYF.